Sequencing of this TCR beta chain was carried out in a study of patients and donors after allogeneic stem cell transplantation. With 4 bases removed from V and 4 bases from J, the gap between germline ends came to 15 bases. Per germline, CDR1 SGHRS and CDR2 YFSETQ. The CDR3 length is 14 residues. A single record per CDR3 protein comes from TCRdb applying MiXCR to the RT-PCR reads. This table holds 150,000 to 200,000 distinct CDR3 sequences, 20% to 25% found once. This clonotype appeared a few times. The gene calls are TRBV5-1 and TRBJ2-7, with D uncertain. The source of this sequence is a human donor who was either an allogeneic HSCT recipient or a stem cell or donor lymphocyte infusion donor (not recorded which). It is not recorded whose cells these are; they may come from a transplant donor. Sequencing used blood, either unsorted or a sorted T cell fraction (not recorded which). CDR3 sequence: CASSPGDVFYEQYF. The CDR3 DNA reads TGCGCCAGCAGCCCCGGCGACGTATTTTACGAGCAGTACTTC.